Below are 25 T cell receptor beta chains sequenced from a single sample in a study of T cells in Graves' hyperthyroidism and ophthalmopathy. TCR beta CDR3 regions were amplified from RNA transcripts. Carried out on the TCR CDR3, a first-round RT-PCR used the HTBI primer set. TCRdb recomputed calls from the multiplex PCR reads with MiXCR, one row per CDR3 protein. Of 530,000 or so distinct CDR3 sequences listed, roughly 25% were seen once; the top ten hold roughly 12%. The sample taken for sequencing was blood. These receptor sequences come from a woman under 40 with Graves' ophthalmopathy.

CDR3 in amino acids: CASSDHHSPLHF. CDR3 sequence (DNA): TGTGCCAGCAGTGACCATCATTCACCCCTCCACTTT. The chain recombines TRBV6-1 with TRBJ1-6; D unclear. Trimming pared 3 bases from V and 8 bases from J, leaving 5 bases between. The CDR3 contains 12 residues. Germline V CDR1 and CDR2: MNHNS, SASEGT.

This clonotype showed up many times. The rearrangement uses TRBV20-1 and TRBJ2-5; 10 nucleotides align to TRBD2. Germline loops: CDR1 DFQATT, CDR2 SNEGSKA (reference sequence). The CDR3 sequence is 14 residues long. Unmatched junction bases numbered 4, after V lost 1 base and J lost 5 bases. The CDR3 sequence is CSARVPTSGETQYF. CDR3 nucleotides: TGCAGTGCTAGAGTCCCGACTAGCGGGGAGACCCAGTACTTC.

The chain joins TRBV6-1 to TRBJ1-5; possibly TRBD1 for D (5 bases). Trimming left V 3 bases short and J 5 bases short, with 11 bases between. The CDR3 extends over 14 amino acids. CDR1 MNHNS and CDR2 SASEGT come from the germline V gene. The DNA of the CDR3 is TGTGCCAGCAGTGACATGACAGTCGATCAGCCCCAGCATTTT. It encodes CASSDMTVDQPQHF.

DNA for the CDR3: TGTGCCACCAAGTATAGGGACTGGGGCGGGTACGAGCAGTACTTC. Translating it yields CATKYRDWGGYEQYF. The chain couples TRBV10-3 to TRBJ2-7; D might be TRBD2 (6 bases). V lost 10 bases and J lost 4, with 23 bases in between. There are 15 residues in the CDR3. The germline V gene has CDR1 ENHRY and CDR2 SYGVKD.

The V call is TRBV6-1, the J call TRBJ1-1, with TRBD1 matching 8 bases. The trim removed 8 bases at V and 1 base at J, leaving 15 bases unmatched. Germline CDR1 and CDR2: MNHNS and SASEGT. This CDR3 is built from 17 residues. The DNA for the CDR3 is TGTGCCAGCGGCCCAGGGGGCGGAAGACTAGAGAACACTGAAGCTTTCTTT. This gives the protein CASGPGGGRLENTEAFF.

This clonotype appeared many times. The gene calls are TRBV6-2 or TRBV6-3 and TRBJ2-7; 8 bases fit TRBD1. In germline, CDR1 is MNHEY, CDR2 SVGEGT. This CDR3 contains 17 residues. J gave up 5 bases and V 6 bases, and 18 bases lay outside the gene matches. The CDR3 nucleotides read TGTGCCAGCAGAACGGGTATTTTGACAGGGGATATCCACGAGCAGTACTTC. It specifies CASRTGILTGDIHEQYF.

As for this clonotype: An end of the junction differs from the germline gene, which may be a read error. The chain joins TRBV6-2 or TRBV6-3 to TRBJ1-1; 9 bases are a match to TRBD1. The CDR3 has 14 residues. The V gene's germline CDR1 is MNHEY and CDR2 SVGEGT. As DNA, the CDR3 is TGTGTCAGCAGCCGGAGACAGGGGGGGACTGAAGCTTTCTTT. It codes for CVSSRRQGGTEAFF.

The V and J genes are TRBV6-1 and TRBJ1-1; D is perhaps TRBD1 (6 bases). The V and J ends lost 6 bases and 10 bases respectively, with 18 bases between them. The CDR3 loop spans 13 amino acids. Germline V gene sequence: CDR1 MNHNS, CDR2 SASEGT. CDR3 protein: CASREPGAGGAFF. The CDR3 DNA reads as TGTGCCAGCAGAGAACCAGGGGCGGGTGGAGCTTTCTTT.

The rearrangement links TRBV12-3 or TRBV12-4 to TRBJ2-5; D could derive from TRBD1 or TRBD2 (5 bases each). V was clipped by 5 bases and J by 2 bases, with 12 bases between them. CDR3 length equals 14 residues. This CDR3 reads CASSLRDGQETQYF. The CDR3 region has the DNA TGTGCCAGCAGTCTCCGGGACGGACAAGAGACCCAGTACTTC.

This clonotype has a count of ten or more. The chain has TRBV5-1 and TRBJ1-1; 9 nucleotides match TRBD1. Looked up from germline, CDR1 is SGHRS and CDR2 is YFSETQ. Trimming at V came to 4 bases and at J to 11 bases, leaving 6 bases not matched to a gene. The CDR3 is 12 residues long. The CDR3 sequence: CASSGQGFEAFF. The CDR3 nucleotides are TGCGCCAGCAGCGGACAGGGGTTTGAGGCTTTCTTT.

This clonotype was counted a single time. The chain joins TRBV6-1 to TRBJ1-2; unclear D gene. Germline lookup yields CDR1 MNHNS and CDR2 SASEGT. Trimming took 7 bases from V and 8 from J, leaving 14 bases between them. The CDR3 is made up of 12 amino acids. CDR3 in amino acids: CASTLHKYGYTF. CDR3 sequence (DNA): TGTGCCAGCACCCTCCATAAGTACGGCTACACCTTC.

This chain joins TRBV12-3 or TRBV12-4 and TRBJ2-7; TRBD2 might be the D (5 bases). Trimming removed 6 bases from V and 7 bases from J, with 16 bases in between. The CDR3 spans 13 residues. The CDR3 DNA reads as TGTGCCAGCAGCTCCAGCCCCGGGGAGGAGCAGTACTTC. Protein product: CASSSSPGEEQYF.

There are a few counts of this clonotype. V usage is TRBV12-3 or TRBV12-4 and J usage is TRBJ2-7; D uncertain. The CDR3 is 14 amino acids. With 8 bases removed from V and 3 bases from J, the gap between germline ends came to 17 bases. CDR3 region: CASSLSGLGYEQYF. CDR3 sequence (DNA): TGTGCCAGCTCCCTGTCAGGTTTGGGCTACGAGCAGTACTTC.

This clonotype was observed a few times. The V call is TRBV20-1, the J call TRBJ2-7; D might be TRBD1 or TRBD2, each matching 6 bases. With 0 bases removed from V and 3 bases from J, the gap between germline ends came to 24 bases. This CDR3 region has 18 residues. Germline-derived CDR1 and CDR2 are DFQATT and SNEGSKA (reference sequence). The CDR3 nucleotides read TGCAGTGCTAGAGAACAAGCGGGTTGGGCAGGGGTAGGCTACGAGCAGTACTTC. Encoded protein: CSAREQAGWAGVGYEQYF.

This clonotype was seen at least ten times. The rearrangement uses TRBV12-3 or TRBV12-4 and TRBJ2-5; 11 nucleotides line up with TRBD2. With V trimmed by 3 bases and J by 3 bases, 9 bases remained unmatched. This CDR3 spans 17 amino acids. This CDR3 is CASSFFTGTSGEETQYF. Here the CDR3 DNA reads TGTGCCAGCAGTTTCTTCACCGGGACTAGCGGTGAAGAGACCCAGTACTTC.

This clonotype showed up many times. V is TRBV30 and J is TRBJ2-5; D is unresolved. V was trimmed by 0 bases and J by 0 bases, leaving 8 bases between them. The CDR3 length is 14 residues. CDR1 GTSNPN and CDR2 SVGIG come from the germline V gene (reference sequence). The DNA of the CDR3 is TGTGCCTGGAGTGTACGTAGGTACCAAGAGACCCAGTACTTC. Amino acid sequence: CAWSVRRYQETQYF.

The CDR3 is CAIRDRGETQYF. The CDR3 region has the DNA TGTGCCATCAGGGACAGGGGAGAGACCCAGTACTTC. The V gene is TRBV10-3, the J gene TRBJ2-5; 9 nucleotides line up with TRBD1. CDR3 size: 12 residues. Trimming cost V 6 bases and J 4 bases; bases outside gene matches: 0. Germline values: CDR1 ENHRY, CDR2 SYGVKD.

This clonotype showed up many times. The chain links TRBV20-1 to TRBJ2-4; a possible D gene is TRBD1 (7 bases). The ends were cut back, 6 bases at V and 0 bases at J, with 15 bases in the middle. Germline assignment: CDR1 DFQATT and CDR2 SNEGSKA (reference sequence). This CDR3 has 15 residues. This CDR3 reads CSASGGILAKNIQYF. DNA of the CDR3: TGCAGTGCCTCAGGGGGGATACTAGCCAAAAACATTCAGTACTTC.

This clonotype was observed a few times. The gene calls are TRBV19 and TRBJ1-3, with no clear D. The CDR3 has 14 amino acids. V was clipped by 5 bases and J by 0 bases, with 8 bases between them. Germline V gene lookup returns CDR1 LNHDA and CDR2 SQIVND (reference sequence). The CDR3 coding sequence is TGTGCCAGTAGTCTTTTCGTCTCTGGAAACACCATATATTTT. Its translation: CASSLFVSGNTIYF.

This clonotype was recorded at least ten times. The chain joins TRBV19 to TRBJ1-5; D possibly corresponds to TRBD1 (5 bases). The CDR3 spans 16 residues. The V end lost 7 bases, the J end lost 0 bases, and 16 bases lay between the germline ends. The germline gives CDR1 LNHDA, CDR2 SQIVND (reference sequence). CDR3 sequence reads: CASTDFADSSNQPQHF. CDR3 DNA: TGTGCCAGTACCGACTTTGCCGACAGTAGCAATCAGCCCCAGCATTTT.

The table lists this clonotype with many counts. The chain joins TRBV30 to TRBJ1-2; tentative D call: TRBD1 (6 bases). The CDR3 has 12 residues. V lost 5 bases, J lost 8 bases, and 15 bases lay in between. Germline lookup yields CDR1 GTSNPN and CDR2 SVGIG (reference sequence). CDR3 DNA: TGTGCCTGGTTTGGGGGGCTGGTGGGCTACACCTTC. Protein: CAWFGGLVGYTF.

This clonotype was seen ten or more times. The CDR3 is CASSLSDRVEGYTF. In DNA form, the CDR3 reads TGTGCCAGCAGCTTAAGTGACAGGGTGGAAGGCTACACCTTC. V gene TRBV7-9 combines with J gene TRBJ1-2; TRBD1 matches 7 bases. From germline, CDR1 is SEHNR and CDR2 FQNEAQ (reference sequence). The CDR3 is 14 amino acids. V dropped 2 bases and J dropped 8; count of bases not matched to a gene: 8.

This clonotype was counted many times. This chain uses TRBV20-1 with TRBJ2-2, with a possible D match to TRBD1 (6 bases). The CDR3 length is 15 residues. V dropped 6 bases and J dropped 3 bases, with 17 bases sitting between them. CDR1 is DFQATT and CDR2 is SNEGSKA in the germline V gene (reference sequence). The CDR3 DNA reads TGCAGTGCGGTCCGAGGGGGAAGAGACACCGGGGAGCTGTTTTTT. This translates into CSAVRGGRDTGELFF.

J is TRBJ2-5 and V is TRBV6-5, with D perhaps TRBD1 or TRBD2 (5 bases each). The CDR3 has 14 amino acids. Trimming cost V 2 bases and J 0 bases, with 7 bases left between them. Germline-derived CDR1 and CDR2 are MNHEY and SVGAGI. CDR3 sequence (DNA): TGTGCCAGCAGTTACGGGGGACACCAAGAGACCCAGTACTTC. This translates into CASSYGGHQETQYF.

The chain combines TRBV19 with TRBJ1-1, with D maybe TRBD1 (5 bases). The V end was cut by 5 bases, the J end by 11 bases, with 27 bases between. The CDR3 is 16 residues long. Germline V gene data show CDR1 as LNHDA and CDR2 as SQIVND (reference sequence). The CDR3 DNA follows: TGTGCCAGTAGTCCAACAACCGGGACGGCGACTCCAGAGGCTTTCTTT. Protein product: CASSPTTGTATPEAFF.